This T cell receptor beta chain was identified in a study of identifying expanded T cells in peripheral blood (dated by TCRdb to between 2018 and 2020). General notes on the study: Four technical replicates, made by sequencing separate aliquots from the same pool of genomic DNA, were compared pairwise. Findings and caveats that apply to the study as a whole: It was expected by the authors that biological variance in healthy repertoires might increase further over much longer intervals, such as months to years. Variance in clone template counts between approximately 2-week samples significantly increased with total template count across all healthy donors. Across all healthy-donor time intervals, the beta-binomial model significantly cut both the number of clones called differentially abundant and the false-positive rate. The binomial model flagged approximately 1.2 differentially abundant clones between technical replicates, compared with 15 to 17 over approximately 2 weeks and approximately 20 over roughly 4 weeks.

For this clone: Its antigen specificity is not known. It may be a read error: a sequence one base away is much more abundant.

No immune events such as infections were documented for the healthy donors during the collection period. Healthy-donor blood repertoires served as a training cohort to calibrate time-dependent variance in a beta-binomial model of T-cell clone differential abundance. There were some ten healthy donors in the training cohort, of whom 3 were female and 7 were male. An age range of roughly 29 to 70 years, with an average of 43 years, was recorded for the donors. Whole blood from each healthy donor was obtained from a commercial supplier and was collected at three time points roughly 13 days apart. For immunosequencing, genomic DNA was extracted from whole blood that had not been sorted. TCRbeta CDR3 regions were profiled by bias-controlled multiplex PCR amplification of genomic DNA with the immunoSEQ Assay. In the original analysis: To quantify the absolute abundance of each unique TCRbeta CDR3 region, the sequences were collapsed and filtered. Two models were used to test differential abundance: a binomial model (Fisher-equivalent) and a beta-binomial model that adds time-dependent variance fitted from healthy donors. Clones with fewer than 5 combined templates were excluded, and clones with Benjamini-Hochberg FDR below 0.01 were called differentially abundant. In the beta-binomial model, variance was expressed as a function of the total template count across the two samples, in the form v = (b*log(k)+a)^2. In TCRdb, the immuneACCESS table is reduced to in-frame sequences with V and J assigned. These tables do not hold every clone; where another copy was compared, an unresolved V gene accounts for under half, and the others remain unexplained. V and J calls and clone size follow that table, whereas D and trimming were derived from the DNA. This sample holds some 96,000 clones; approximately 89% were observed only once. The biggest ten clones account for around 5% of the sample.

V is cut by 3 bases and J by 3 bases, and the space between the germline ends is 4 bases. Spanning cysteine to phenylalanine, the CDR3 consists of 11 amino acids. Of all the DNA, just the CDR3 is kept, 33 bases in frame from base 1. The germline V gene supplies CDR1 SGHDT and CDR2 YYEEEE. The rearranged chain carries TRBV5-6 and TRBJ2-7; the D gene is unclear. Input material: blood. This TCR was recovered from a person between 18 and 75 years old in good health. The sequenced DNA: TGTGCCAGCAGCTCCGACTACGAGCAGTACTTC. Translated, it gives CASSSDYEQYF.